This passage covers 9 T cell receptor beta chains from one sample sequenced in a study of blood T cell repertoires in COVID-19 (dated by TCRdb to 2020 to 2021). Receptor libraries were prepared by the immunoSEQ multiplex PCR assay. As stored in TCRdb, this immuneACCESS dataset retains in-frame rearrangements with V and J assigned. A fraction of the clones does not appear; measured against another copy, unresolved V genes explain less than half of the discrepancy, and the remainder lacks a known reason. The sample has about 210,000 clones on record, 70% to 90% of them singletons. The ten most abundant clones make up 9.5% to 15% of the sample. Sequenced material: peripheral blood. These receptors came from a human donor in a cohort sampled during active COVID-19.

This chain links TRBV5-4 with TRBJ1-2; a weak D match, TRBD1 (5 bases). The germline V gene encodes CDR1 SGHNT and CDR2 YYREEE (reference sequence). V lost 4 bases to trimming and J lost 8 bases, with 15 bases between them. CDR3 length: 13 residues. CDR3 sequence (DNA): TGTGCCAGCAGCCTACCAGGGTGGGCGGGCTACACCTTC. This encodes CASSLPGWAGYTF. The full variable domain, in which reference TRBV5-4 and TRBJ1-2 provide the parts outside the CDR3, is ETGVTQSPTHLIKTRGQQVTLRCSSQSGHNTVSWYQQALGQGPQFIFQYYREEENGRGNFPPRFSGLQFPNYSSELNVNALELDDSALYLCASSLPGWAGYTFGSGTRLTVV.

The rearrangement links TRBV4-2 to TRBJ1-2; 9 positions agree with TRBD1. CDR1 and CDR2 from the germline V gene are LGHNA and YNFKEQ. Unmatched junction bases numbered 5, after V lost 4 bases and J lost 2 bases. This CDR3 spans 15 amino acids. CDR3 residues: CASSLSGQGNYGYTF. For the CDR3, the DNA is TGTGCCAGCAGCCTATCCGGACAGGGGAACTATGGCTACACCTTC.

The J gene is TRBJ2-5, the V gene TRBV18, with 8 bases lining up with TRBD1. Germline V gene sequence: CDR1 KGHSH, CDR2 LQKENI. The CDR3 covers 14 residues. V trimming: 6 bases; J trimming: 4 bases; junction bases outside the gene matches: 7. The CDR3 DNA reads TGTGCCAGCTCCCTAGACAGGGGAGGAGAGACCCAGTACTTC. Residues: CASSLDRGGETQYF.

This clone was observed a handful of times. The rearrangement links TRBV6-6 to TRBJ1-5, with D hard to call. Germline assignment: CDR1 MNHNY and CDR2 SVGAGI (reference sequence). The CDR3 loop spans 16 amino acids. V was cut by 0 bases and J by 0 bases, with 9 bases left in between. DNA for the CDR3: TGTGCCAGCAGTTACTCGGGCAGGAATAGCAATCAGCCCCAGCATTTT. This sequence encodes CASSYSGRNSNQPQHF.

The rearrangement links TRBV6-5 to TRBJ1-4, with 8 bases identical to TRBD1. Trimming took 11 bases from V and 3 from J; bases not matched to a gene: 2. This CDR3 region has 12 residues. Germline CDR1 reads MNHEY; CDR2 reads SVGAGI. The CDR3 DNA sequence: TGTGCCGTACAGGGGGCTAATGAAAAACTGTTTTTT. Its protein product is CAVQGANEKLFF.

This chain connects TRBV9 to TRBJ2-1; D unclear. Per germline, CDR1 SGDLS and CDR2 YYNGEE. The CDR3 contains 14 residues. With 0 bases removed from V and 6 bases from J, the gap between germline ends came to 10 bases. The CDR3 DNA is TGTGCCAGCAGCGTAGTGGGCTACACCAATGAGCAGTTCTTC. Its protein is CASSVVGYTNEQFF.

The chain carries TRBV4-1 and TRBJ1-4, with TRBD1 matching 9 bases. Per the germline V gene, CDR1 is MGHRA and CDR2 is YSYEKL. V was pared by 4 bases and J by 14 bases, with 14 bases of the junction left unmatched. The CDR3 has 15 residues. The CDR3 nucleotides are TGCGCCAGCAGCCTTACTTCCGGGACAGGGAACGGGCTGTTTTTT. Translating it yields CASSLTSGTGNGLFF.

The chain is built from TRBV11-2 and TRBJ2-7, with TRBD2 matching 9 bases. CDR1 and CDR2 (germline): SGHAT, FQNNGV. This CDR3 contains 17 residues. After removal of 5 bases from V and 2 bases from J, the junction contained 13 bases not matched to a gene. DNA of the CDR3: TGTGCCAGCAGCCGCCGTAGATTAGCGGGGGATACCTACGAGCAGTACTTC. This sequence encodes CASSRRRLAGDTYEQYF.

V is TRBV2 and J is TRBJ2-7, with unresolved D. The germline CDR1 and CDR2 sequences are SNHLY and FYNNEI. The CDR3 consists of 11 residues. Trimming took off 5 bases at V and 7 bases at J, with 9 bases between the two ends. The CDR3 sequence is CASSSKYEQYF. DNA for the CDR3: TGTGCCAGCAGTTCTAAGTATGAGCAGTACTTC.